There are a few counts of the clone carrying this T cell receptor (beta chain). The antigen is undetermined. TCRdb analysed the 5' RACE reads with MiXCR anew, one entry per CDR3 protein. The sample has some 250,000 distinct CDR3 sequences, 3.6% seen once. The data are from a study of T cells after yellow fever vaccination. General study results and limits: Sorted repertoires could include abundant contaminating clonotypes from bulk cells. Post-booster samples contained most primary-vaccination clones (approximately 96% CD4, around 89% CD8). Researchers report a weaker secondary response that nonetheless peaked faster, day 5 versus 15.

After removal of 3 bases from V and 2 bases from J, the junction contained 13 bases not matched to a gene. Germline CDR1 MNHEY, CDR2 SMNVEV (reference sequence). CDR3 length: 18 amino acids. The chain is built from TRBV27 and TRBJ1-5, with 7 bases that match TRBD1. The origin of this receptor is a man younger than 35 who received the YFV17D yellow fever vaccine. The input for sequencing was PBMCs, taken 15 days after the yellow fever booster vaccination. Written as DNA, the CDR3 is TGTGCCAGCAGTTTTAAGGGGGTCAGACAGGGCGGCAATCAGCCCCAGCATTTT. This sequence encodes CASSFKGVRQGGNQPQHF.